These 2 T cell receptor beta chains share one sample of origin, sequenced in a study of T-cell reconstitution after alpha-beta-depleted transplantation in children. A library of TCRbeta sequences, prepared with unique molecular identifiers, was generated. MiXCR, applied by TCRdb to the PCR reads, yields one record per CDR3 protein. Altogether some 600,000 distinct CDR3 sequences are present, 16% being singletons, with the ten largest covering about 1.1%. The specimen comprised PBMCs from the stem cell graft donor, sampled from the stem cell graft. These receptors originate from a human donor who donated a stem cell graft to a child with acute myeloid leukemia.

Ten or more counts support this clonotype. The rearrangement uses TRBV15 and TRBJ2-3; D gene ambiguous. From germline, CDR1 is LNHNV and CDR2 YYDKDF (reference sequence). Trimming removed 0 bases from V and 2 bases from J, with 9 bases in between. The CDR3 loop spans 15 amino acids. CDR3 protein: CATSRDGALTDTQYF. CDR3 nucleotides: TGTGCCACCAGCAGAGATGGCGCCCTCACAGATACGCAGTATTTT.

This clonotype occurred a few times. CDR3 residues: CASSYSTRNNEQFF. The CDR3 DNA is TGTGCCAGCAGCTACTCGACACGTAACAATGAGCAGTTCTTC. This chain uses TRBV7-9 with TRBJ2-1; D call uncertain. There are 14 residues in the CDR3. V lost 4 bases and J lost 5, with 12 bases in between. Germline V CDR1 and CDR2: SEHNR, FQNEAQ (reference sequence).